The 6 T cell receptor beta chains reported below all come from one sample, sequenced in a study of Ad26.COV2.S vaccination and SARS-CoV-2 variants. Treatment in this sample: some 19 received Ad26.COV2.S at low or high dose, single or two shots; roughly five received placebo; per-sample allocation not given. The samples were gathered on day 63 after the first injection of vaccine or placebo. Sequencing used immunoSEQ multiplex PCR; TCRdb keeps in-frame clones, though not all of them. The sample lists about 400,000 clones; 70% to 90% were seen once. The sample in question was peripheral blood, obtained in a trial of Ad26.COV2.S vaccine versus placebo. Receptor source: a person between 18 and 65 years old who received the Ad26.COV2.S COVID-19 vaccine or a placebo.

Only a few counts were recorded for this clone. The chain recombines TRBV7-2 with TRBJ2-7; D is unclear. Deletions cut 5 bases from V and 5 bases from J, with 13 bases between. Germline-derived CDR1 and CDR2 are SGHTA and FQGNSA. CDR3 length: 13 amino acids. This chain's CDR3 is CASSPSGGNEQYF. In DNA, the CDR3 is TGTGCCAGCAGCCCCTCGGGTGGGAACGAGCAGTACTTC.

The chain links TRBV27 to TRBJ2-5; 12 nucleotides match TRBD2. The V gene end was trimmed by 7 bases and the J gene end by 7 bases; junction bases not matched to a gene: 10. The V gene's germline CDR1 is MNHEY and CDR2 SMNVEV (reference sequence). This CDR3 comprises 15 residues. CDR3 DNA: TGTGCCAGCACTGCTAGCGGGAGGGCCTTGGGGACCCAGTACTTC. Its protein is CASTASGRALGTQYF.

The chain employs TRBV3-1 (or the pseudogene TRBV3-2) and TRBJ2-3, with TRBD2 matching over 7 bases. CDR1 is LGHDT and CDR2 is YNNKEL in the germline V gene (reference sequence). This CDR3 is built from 14 residues. J gave up 1 base and V 3 bases, and 1 base lay outside the gene matches. CDR3 in amino acids: CASSQGLRTDTQYF. The CDR3 coding sequence is TGTGCCAGCAGCCAGGGACTACGCACAGATACGCAGTATTTT.

The J gene is TRBJ2-4, the V gene TRBV13; 9 nucleotides line up with TRBD2. Germline assignment: CDR1 PRHDT and CDR2 FYEKMQ (reference sequence). This CDR3 spans 15 amino acids. V lost 5 bases and J lost 0; bases outside the gene matches: 2. CDR3 amino acids: CASSPREGAKNIQYF. CDR3 sequence (DNA): TGTGCCAGCAGCCCGCGGGAGGGAGCCAAAAACATTCAGTACTTC.

This clone was detected many times. V gene TRBV18 combines with J gene TRBJ2-1, with 7 bases aligning to TRBD1. This CDR3 contains 17 residues. Trimming took 2 bases from V and 8 from J; bases not matched to a gene: 15. Looked up from germline, CDR1 is KGHSH and CDR2 is LQKENI. The DNA for the CDR3 is TGTGCCAGCTCACCAGTGGCCCGACAGGGTGCAGTAGATGAGCAGTTCTTC. Its protein is CASSPVARQGAVDEQFF.

CDR3: CASSLGPENNSPLHF. The CDR3 bases are TGCGCCAGCAGCTTGGGACCGGAGAATAATTCACCCCTCCACTTT. The rearrangement links TRBV5-1 to TRBJ1-6; D call uncertain. CDR1 is SGHRS and CDR2 is YFSETQ in the germline V gene. The germline V and J ends were trimmed by 0 bases and 5 bases, with 9 bases remaining between them. The length of the CDR3 is 15 residues.